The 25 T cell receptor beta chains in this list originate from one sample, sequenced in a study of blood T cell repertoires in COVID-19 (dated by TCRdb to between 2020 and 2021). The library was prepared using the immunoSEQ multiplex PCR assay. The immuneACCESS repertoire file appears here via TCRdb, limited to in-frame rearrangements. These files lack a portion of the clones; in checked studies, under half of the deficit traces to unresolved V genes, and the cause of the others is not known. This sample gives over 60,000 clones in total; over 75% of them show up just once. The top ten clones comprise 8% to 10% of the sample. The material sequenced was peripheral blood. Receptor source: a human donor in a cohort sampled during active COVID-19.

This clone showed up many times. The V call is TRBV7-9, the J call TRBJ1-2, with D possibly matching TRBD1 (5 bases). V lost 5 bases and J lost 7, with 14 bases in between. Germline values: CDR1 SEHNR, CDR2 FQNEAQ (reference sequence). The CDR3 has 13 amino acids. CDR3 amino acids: CASSPRVLRGYTF. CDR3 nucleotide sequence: TGTGCCAGCAGCCCCAGGGTCTTGCGTGGCTACACCTTC. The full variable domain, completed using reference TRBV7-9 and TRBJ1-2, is DTGVSQNPRHKITKRGQNVTFRCDPISEHNRLYWYRQTLGQGPEFLTYFQNEAQLEKSRLLSDRFSAERPKGSFSTLEIQRTEQGDSAMYLCASSPRVLRGYTFGSGTRLTVV.

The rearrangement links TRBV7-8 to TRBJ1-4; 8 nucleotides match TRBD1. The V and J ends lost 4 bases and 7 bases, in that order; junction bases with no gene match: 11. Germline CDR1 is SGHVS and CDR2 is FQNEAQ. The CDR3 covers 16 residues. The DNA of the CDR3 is TGTGCCAGCAGCTCCGACAGGGGTGCGATTGTTGAAAAACTGTTTTTT. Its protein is CASSSDRGAIVEKLFF.

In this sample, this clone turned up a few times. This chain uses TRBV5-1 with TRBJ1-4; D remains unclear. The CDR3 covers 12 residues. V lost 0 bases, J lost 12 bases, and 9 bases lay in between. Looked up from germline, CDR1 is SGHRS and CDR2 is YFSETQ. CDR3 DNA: TGCGCCAGCAGCTTGGATTCTGCGGAACTGTTTTTT. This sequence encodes CASSLDSAELFF. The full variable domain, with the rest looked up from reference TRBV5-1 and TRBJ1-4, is KAGVTQTPRYLIKTRGQQVTLSCSPISGHRSVSWYQQTPGQGLQFLFEYFSETQRNKGNFPGRFSGRQFSNSRSEMNVSTLELGDSALYLCASSLDSAELFFGSGTQLSVL.

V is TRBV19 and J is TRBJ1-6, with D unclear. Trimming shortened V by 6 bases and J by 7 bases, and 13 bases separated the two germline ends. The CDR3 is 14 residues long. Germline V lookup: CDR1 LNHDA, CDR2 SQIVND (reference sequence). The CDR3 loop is CASSSGRENSPLHF. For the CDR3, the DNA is TGTGCCAGTAGCAGCGGACGGGAAAATTCACCCCTCCACTTT.

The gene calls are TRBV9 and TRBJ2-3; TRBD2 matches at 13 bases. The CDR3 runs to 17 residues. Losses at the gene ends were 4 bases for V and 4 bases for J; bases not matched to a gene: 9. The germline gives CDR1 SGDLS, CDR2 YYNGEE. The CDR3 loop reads CASSFRTSGRGSDTQYF. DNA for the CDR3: TGTGCCAGCAGCTTCAGGACTAGCGGGAGAGGGTCAGATACGCAGTATTTT.

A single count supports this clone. This CDR3 reads CASSHRGSYEQYF. The CDR3 DNA sequence: TGTGCCAGCAGCCATAGAGGCAGCTACGAGCAGTACTTC. The chain employs TRBV14 and TRBJ2-7; D remains ambiguous. CDR1 and CDR2 from the germline V gene are SGHDN and FVKESK. V lost 3 bases and J 3 bases, leaving 9 bases between the germline ends. CDR3 length: 13 amino acids.

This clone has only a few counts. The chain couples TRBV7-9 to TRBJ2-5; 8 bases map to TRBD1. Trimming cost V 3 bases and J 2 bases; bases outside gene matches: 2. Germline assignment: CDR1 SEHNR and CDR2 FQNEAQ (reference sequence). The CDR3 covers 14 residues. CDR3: CASSFNRGQETQYF. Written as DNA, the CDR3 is TGTGCCAGCAGCTTTAACAGGGGGCAAGAGACCCAGTACTTC. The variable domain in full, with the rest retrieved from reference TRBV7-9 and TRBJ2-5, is DTGVSQNPRHKITKRGQNVTFRCDPISEHNRLYWYRQTLGQGPEFLTYFQNEAQLEKSRLLSDRFSAERPKGSFSTLEIQRTEQGDSAMYLCASSFNRGQETQYFGPGTRLLVL.

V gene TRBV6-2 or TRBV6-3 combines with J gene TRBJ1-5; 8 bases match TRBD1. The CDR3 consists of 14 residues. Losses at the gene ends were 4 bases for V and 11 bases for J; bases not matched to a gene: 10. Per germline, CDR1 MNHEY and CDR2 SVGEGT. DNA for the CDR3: TGTGCCAGCAGTTTCGCCAGGGGGCGTTTCGCCCAGCATTTT. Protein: CASSFARGRFAQHF.

CDR3 DNA: TGTGCCAGCAGCGCCGGGACAGGGGGCACAGATACGCAGTATTTT. This sequence encodes CASSAGTGGTDTQYF. The chain combines TRBV9 with TRBJ2-3; 10 bases fit TRBD1. This CDR3 comprises 15 residues. The V gene's germline CDR1 is SGDLS and CDR2 YYNGEE. V lost 3 bases and J lost 1; bases outside the gene matches: 2. Variable domain in full (rest from reference TRBV9 and TRBJ2-3): DSGVTQTPKHLITATGQRVTLRCSPRSGDLSVYWYQQSLDQGLQFLIQYYNGEERAKGNILERFSAQQFPDLHSELNLSSLELGDSALYFCASSAGTGGTDTQYFGPGTRLTVL.

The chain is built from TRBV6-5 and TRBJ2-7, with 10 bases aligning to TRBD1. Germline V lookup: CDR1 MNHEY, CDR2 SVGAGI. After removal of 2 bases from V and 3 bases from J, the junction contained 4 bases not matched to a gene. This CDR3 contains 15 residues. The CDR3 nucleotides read TGTGCCAGCAGTTACAGGGACAGGGGACACTACGAGCAGTACTTC. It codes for CASSYRDRGHYEQYF.

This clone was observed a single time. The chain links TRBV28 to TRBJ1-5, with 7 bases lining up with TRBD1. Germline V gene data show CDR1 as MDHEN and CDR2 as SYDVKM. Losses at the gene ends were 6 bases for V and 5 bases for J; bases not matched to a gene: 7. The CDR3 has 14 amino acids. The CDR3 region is CASRQTGNHQPQHF. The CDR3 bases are TGTGCCAGCAGACAGACAGGGAACCATCAGCCCCAGCATTTT.

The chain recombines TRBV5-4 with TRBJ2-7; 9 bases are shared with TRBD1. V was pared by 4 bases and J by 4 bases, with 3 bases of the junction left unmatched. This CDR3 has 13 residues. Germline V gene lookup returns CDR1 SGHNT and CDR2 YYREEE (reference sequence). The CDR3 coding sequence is TGTGCCAGCAGCGAAGACAGGGGGTACGAGCAGTACTTC. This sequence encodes CASSEDRGYEQYF.

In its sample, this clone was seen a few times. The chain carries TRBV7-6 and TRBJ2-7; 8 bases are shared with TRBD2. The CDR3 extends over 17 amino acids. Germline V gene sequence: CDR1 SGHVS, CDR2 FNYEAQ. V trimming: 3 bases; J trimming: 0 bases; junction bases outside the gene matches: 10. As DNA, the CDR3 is TGTGCCAGCAGCTTTTTCCCTAGCGGGCGAACCTCCTACGAGCAGTACTTC. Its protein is CASSFFPSGRTSYEQYF.

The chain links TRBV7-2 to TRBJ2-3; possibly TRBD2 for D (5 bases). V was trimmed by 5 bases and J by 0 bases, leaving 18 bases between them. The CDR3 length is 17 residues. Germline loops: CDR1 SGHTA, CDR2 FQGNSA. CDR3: CASSPGKTFSSTDTQYF. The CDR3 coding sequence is TGTGCCAGCAGCCCCGGGAAGACTTTTTCTAGCACAGATACGCAGTATTTT.

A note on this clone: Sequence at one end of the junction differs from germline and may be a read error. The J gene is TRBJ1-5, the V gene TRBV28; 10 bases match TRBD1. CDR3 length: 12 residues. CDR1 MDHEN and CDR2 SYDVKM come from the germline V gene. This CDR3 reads CASSSGTGASGF. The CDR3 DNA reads TGTGCCAGCAGTTCGGGGACAGGGGCCTCCGGTTTT.

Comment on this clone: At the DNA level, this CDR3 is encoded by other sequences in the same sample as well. The CDR3 DNA sequence: TGTGCCAGCTCACCGACAGGGGGGCGAGACACTGAAGCTTTCTTT. It is translated as CASSPTGGRDTEAFF. This chain connects TRBV18 to TRBJ1-1; TRBD1 aligns across 9 bases. Germline V gives CDR1 KGHSH, CDR2 LQKENI. The CDR3 covers 15 residues. V lost 3 bases to trimming and J lost 3 bases; unmatched junction nucleotides: 5.

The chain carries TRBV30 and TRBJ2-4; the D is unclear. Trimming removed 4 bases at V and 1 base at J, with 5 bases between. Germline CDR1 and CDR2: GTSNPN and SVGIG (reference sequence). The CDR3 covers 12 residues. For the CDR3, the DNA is TGTGCCTGGAACCGGGCCAAAAACATTCAGTACTTC. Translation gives CAWNRAKNIQYF.

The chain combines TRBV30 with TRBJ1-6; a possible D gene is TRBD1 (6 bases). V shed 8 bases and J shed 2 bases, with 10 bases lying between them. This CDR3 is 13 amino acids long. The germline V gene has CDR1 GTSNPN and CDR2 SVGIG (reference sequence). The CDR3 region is CAARGAYNSPLHF. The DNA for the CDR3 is TGTGCCGCCAGGGGCGCCTATAATTCACCCCTCCACTTT.

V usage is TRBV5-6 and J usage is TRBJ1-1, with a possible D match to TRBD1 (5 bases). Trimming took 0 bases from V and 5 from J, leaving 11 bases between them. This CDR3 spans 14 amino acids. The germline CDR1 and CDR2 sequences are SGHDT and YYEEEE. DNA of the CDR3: TGTGCCAGCAGCTTGGGAGGGCGGGGGACTGAAGCTTTCTTT. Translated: CASSLGGRGTEAFF.

CDR3 DNA sequence: TGTGCCAGTAGTATGGTTACAGGACGAGTCACCCTCCACTTT. Translation gives CASSMVTGRVTLHF. The chain links TRBV19 to TRBJ1-6; tentative D call: TRBD1 (5 bases). The V gene's germline CDR1 is LNHDA and CDR2 SQIVND (reference sequence). The V end was cut by 3 bases, the J end by 14 bases, with 17 bases between. The CDR3 sequence is 14 residues long.

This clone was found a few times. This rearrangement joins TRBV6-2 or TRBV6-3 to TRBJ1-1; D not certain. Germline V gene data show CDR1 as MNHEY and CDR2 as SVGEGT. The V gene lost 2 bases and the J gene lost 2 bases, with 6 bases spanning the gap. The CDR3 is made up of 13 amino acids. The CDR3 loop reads CASSYGPNTEAFF. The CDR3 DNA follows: TGTGCCAGCAGTTACGGCCCCAACACTGAAGCTTTCTTT.

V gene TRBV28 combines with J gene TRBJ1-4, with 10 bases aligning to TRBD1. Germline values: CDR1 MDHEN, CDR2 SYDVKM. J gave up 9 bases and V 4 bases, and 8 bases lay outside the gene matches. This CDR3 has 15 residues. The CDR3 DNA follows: TGTGCCAGCAGTTCACCGGGACAGGGGACGAAAAAACTGTTTTTT. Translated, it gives CASSSPGQGTKKLFF.

The CDR3 here is CASSGQSTSGANVLTF. CDR3 sequence (DNA): TGTGCCAGTAGTGGACAGTCAACCTCTGGGGCCAACGTCCTGACTTTC. This chain connects TRBV19 to TRBJ2-6; D possibly corresponds to TRBD1 (6 bases). The CDR3 spans 16 residues. CDR1 LNHDA and CDR2 SQIVND come from the germline V gene (reference sequence). V lost 5 bases and J 0 bases, leaving 11 bases between the germline ends.

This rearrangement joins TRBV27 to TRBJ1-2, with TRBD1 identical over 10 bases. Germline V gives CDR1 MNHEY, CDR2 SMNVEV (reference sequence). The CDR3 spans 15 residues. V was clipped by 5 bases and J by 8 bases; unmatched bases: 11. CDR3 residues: CASSSQTGGAEGYTF. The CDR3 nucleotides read TGTGCCAGCAGTAGCCAGACAGGGGGCGCGGAGGGCTACACCTTC.

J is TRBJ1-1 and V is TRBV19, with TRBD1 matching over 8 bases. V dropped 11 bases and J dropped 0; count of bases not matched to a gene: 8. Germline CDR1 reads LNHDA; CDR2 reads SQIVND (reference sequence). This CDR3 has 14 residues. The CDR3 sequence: CASGGGSMNTEAFF. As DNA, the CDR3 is TGTGCCTCAGGGGGCGGTAGTATGAACACTGAAGCTTTCTTT.